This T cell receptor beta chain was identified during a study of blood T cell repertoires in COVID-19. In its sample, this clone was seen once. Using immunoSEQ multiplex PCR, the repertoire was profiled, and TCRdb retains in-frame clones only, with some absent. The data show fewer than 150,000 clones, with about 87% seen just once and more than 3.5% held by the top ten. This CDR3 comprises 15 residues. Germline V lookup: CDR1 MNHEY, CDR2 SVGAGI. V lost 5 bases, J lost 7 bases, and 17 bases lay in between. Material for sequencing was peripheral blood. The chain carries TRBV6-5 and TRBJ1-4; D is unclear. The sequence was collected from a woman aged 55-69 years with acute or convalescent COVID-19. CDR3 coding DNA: TGTGCCAGCAGTACCCCCGGAGGGTTCGGTGAAAAACTGTTTTTT. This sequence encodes CASSTPGGFGEKLFF.